This is a list of T cell receptor beta chains from one sample in a study of T-cell memory formation after mild COVID-19. Using its own MiXCR run on the 5' RACE reads, TCRdb lists one record per CDR3 protein. The sample gives roughly 190,000 distinct CDR3 sequences, roughly a tenth of which show up once; under 3.5% is in the top ten. Sequencing input: PBMCs or a T cell subset sorted from them (not recorded which). These TCRs come from a man aged 18-30 years who had mild COVID-19 (a few samples of this study predate the infection). Cell type and time point are not known. CDR3s include the opening cysteine and the closing phenylalanine or tryptophan. D genes are given only for firm matches. Only some rows state a clone size, as once, few, many or a class for expanded clones.

J	size	V	D	CDR3	DNA
TRBJ2-2	-	TRBV7-2	-	CASGGYTGELFF	TGTGCCAGCGGGGGTTACACCGGGGAGCTGTTTTTT
TRBJ2-5	-	TRBV4-1	-	CASSLMDGNQETQYF	TGCGCCAGCAGTCTCATGGACGGGAACCAAGAGACCCAGTACTTC
TRBJ1-5	few	TRBV18	-	CASSLAGSQPQHF	TGTGCCAGCTCACTAGCAGGGAGCCAGCCCCAGCATTTT
TRBJ2-3	many	TRBV7-8	-	CASSRGPTDTQYF	TGTGCCAGCAGCCGGGGGCCCACAGATACGCAGTATTTT
TRBJ2-7	few	TRBV5-1	-	CASSLSASSYEQYF	TGCGCCAGCAGCTTGTCTGCCAGCTCCTACGAGCAGTACTTC
TRBJ1-1	many	TRBV5-6	TRBD1	CASSWGQGWTEAFF	TGTGCCAGCAGCTGGGGACAGGGTTGGACTGAAGCTTTCTTT
TRBJ1-5	many	TRBV10-3	-	CAISERRAPNQPQHF	TGTGCCATCAGTGAGAGGAGGGCACCCAATCAGCCCCAGCATTTT
TRBJ1-2	-	TRBV7-2	TRBD1	CASSSRQGLIYGYTF	TGTGCCAGCAGCTCGAGACAGGGTTTAATCTATGGCTACACCTTC
TRBJ1-1	-	TRBV6-6	-	CASTIKAQKPIMNTEAFF	TGTGCCAGCACCATTAAGGCCCAGAAGCCGATCATGAACACTGAAGCTTTCTTT
TRBJ2-3	-	TRBV5-1	TRBD2	CASSEAGGGDTQYF	TGCGCCAGCAGCGAAGCGGGGGGAGGAGATACGCAGTATTTT
TRBJ2-3	few	TRBV5-6	-	CASSSAPLTETQYF	TGTGCCAGCAGCAGCGCGCCACTCACAGAGACGCAGTATTTT
TRBJ1-2	many	TRBV5-1	-	CASSSDSRWYGYTF	TGCGCCAGCAGCTCGGACAGTCGTTGGTATGGCTACACCTTC
TRBJ1-1	few	TRBV7-3	-	CASSFRGTNTEAFF	TGTGCCAGCAGCTTCCGGGGCACGAACACTGAAGCTTTCTTT
TRBJ1-1	-	TRBV19	-	CASSIVGDTEAFF	TGTGCCAGTAGTATAGTCGGGGATACTGAAGCTTTCTTT
TRBJ2-7	many	TRBV10-3	-	CAIKGQGDPYEQYF	TGTGCCATCAAGGGGCAAGGGGACCCTTACGAGCAGTACTTC
TRBJ2-3	-	TRBV29-1	-	CSVEGKVTDTQYF	TGCAGCGTTGAGGGGAAGGTGACAGATACGCAGTATTTT
TRBJ1-1	few	TRBV5-1	-	CASSREQGPASEAFF	TGCGCCAGCAGTAGAGAGCAAGGGCCTGCCTCTGAAGCTTTCTTT
TRBJ2-3	few	TRBV4-3	-	CASKARGGSTDTQYF	TGCGCCAGCAAGGCCAGGGGAGGTAGCACAGATACGCAGTATTTT
TRBJ1-1	-	TRBV30	TRBD1	CAWRPLPGGRDTEAFF	TGTGCCTGGAGGCCGCTTCCAGGGGGTAGGGACACTGAAGCTTTCTTT
TRBJ2-4	few	TRBV4-2	-	CASSEGPTQLAKNIQYF	TGTGCCAGCAGCGAGGGACCTACACAGCTAGCCAAAAACATTCAGTACTTC
TRBJ1-6	few	TRBV6-1	-	CASSPQGRISPLHF	TGTGCCAGCAGTCCTCAGGGTCGGATTTCACCCCTCCACTTT
TRBJ1-2	few	TRBV4-1	-	CASSQFSLQGYDYGYTF	TGCGCCAGCAGCCAGTTTAGTTTACAGGGATATGACTATGGCTACACCTTC
TRBJ1-1	many	TRBV29-1	TRBD1	CSVVQGAWAFF	TGCAGCGTTGTTCAGGGGGCCTGGGCTTTCTTT
TRBJ2-5	few	TRBV5-1	-	CASSFDATPGSQYF	TGCGCCAGCAGCTTCGATGCCACTCCTGGGAGCCAGTACTTC
TRBJ1-3	few	TRBV28	-	CASSPGGTFSSLSGNTIYF	TGTGCCAGCAGCCCCGGAGGGACGTTTTCGTCACTCTCTGGAAACACCATATATTTT
TRBJ2-6	many	TRBV7-2	-	CASSPGGANVLTF	TGTGCCAGCAGCCCCGGCGGGGCCAACGTCCTGACTTTC
TRBJ1-6	-	TRBV25-1	-	CASTEGSYNSPLHF	TGTGCCAGCACCGAAGGCAGTTATAATTCACCCCTCCACTTT
TRBJ2-1	few	TRBV12-5	TRBD2	CASGLPVAGADNEQFF	TGTGCTAGTGGCTTGCCCGTAGCGGGGGCGGACAATGAGCAGTTCTTC
TRBJ2-3	many	TRBV20-1	-	CSASRADTQYF	TGCAGTGCTAGCCGAGCAGATACGCAGTATTTT
TRBJ2-7	-	TRBV6-2/TRBV6-3	-	CATSEVAGSSYEQYF	TGTGCCACGTCAGAGGTGGCAGGGAGCTCCTACGAGCAGTACTTC
TRBJ2-3	few	TRBV4-3	TRBD2	CASSQAGLSSTDTQYF	TGCGCCAGCAGCCAAGCGGGACTATCCTCCACAGATACGCAGTATTTT
TRBJ1-4	many	TRBV5-1	-	CASSLSGAVTNEKLFF	TGCGCCAGCAGCCTCTCCGGGGCAGTGACTAATGAAAAACTGTTTTTT
TRBJ2-6	-	TRBV4-1	TRBD1	CATEKGQGLSVAGANVLTF	TGCGCCACCGAAAAAGGACAGGGCTTAAGTGTCGCTGGGGCCAACGTCCTGACTTTC
TRBJ2-1	-	TRBV2	TRBD1	CAMRDRGLNEQFF	TGTGCCATGCGGGACAGGGGGTTGAATGAGCAGTTCTTC
TRBJ2-5	-	TRBV4-1	TRBD1	CASSQDRFGQGTQETQYF	TGCGCCAGCAGCCAAGACCGTTTCGGACAGGGGACCCAAGAGACCCAGTACTTC
TRBJ2-3	many	TRBV7-9	-	CASSLDLGSTDTQYF	TGTGCCAGCAGCTTAGACCTGGGGAGCACAGATACGCAGTATTTT
TRBJ1-1	many	TRBV7-3	-	CASGDTANTEAFF	TGTGCCAGCGGGGACACAGCGAACACTGAAGCTTTCTTT
TRBJ2-3	-	TRBV7-2	-	CASTKQGGPATQYF	TGTGCCAGCACCAAACAGGGGGGGCCCGCTACGCAGTATTTT
TRBJ2-5	many	TRBV12-3/TRBV12-4	TRBD1	CASSLARGTGKETQYF	TGTGCCAGCAGTTTAGCGCGGGGGACAGGGAAAGAGACCCAGTACTTC
TRBJ2-7	-	TRBV5-5	-	CASRPAIYEQYF	TGTGCCAGCAGGCCCGCAATCTACGAGCAGTACTTC
TRBJ1-1	-	TRBV7-2	-	CASSLRLSGGAEAFF	TGTGCCAGCAGCTTACGCCTCTCGGGAGGCGCTGAAGCTTTCTTT
TRBJ1-2	few	TRBV7-2	-	CASSLDSGGYTF	TGTGCCAGCAGCTTAGATAGTGGTGGCTACACCTTC